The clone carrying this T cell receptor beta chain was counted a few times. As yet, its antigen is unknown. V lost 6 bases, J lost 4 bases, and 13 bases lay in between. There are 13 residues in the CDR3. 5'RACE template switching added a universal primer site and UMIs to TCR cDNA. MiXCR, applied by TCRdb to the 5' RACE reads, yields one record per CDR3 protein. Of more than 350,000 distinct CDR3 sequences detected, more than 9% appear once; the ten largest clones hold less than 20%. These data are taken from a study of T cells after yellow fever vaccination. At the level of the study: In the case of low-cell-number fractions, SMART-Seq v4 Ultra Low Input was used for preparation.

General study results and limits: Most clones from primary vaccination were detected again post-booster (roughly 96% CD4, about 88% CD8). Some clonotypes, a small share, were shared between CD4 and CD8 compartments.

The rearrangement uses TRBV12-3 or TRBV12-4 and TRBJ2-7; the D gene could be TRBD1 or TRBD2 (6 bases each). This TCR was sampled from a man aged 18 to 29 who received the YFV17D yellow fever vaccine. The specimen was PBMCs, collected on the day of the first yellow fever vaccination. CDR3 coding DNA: TGTGCCAGCAGGCTCACAGGGACTTACGAGCAGTACTTC. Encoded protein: CASRLTGTYEQYF.